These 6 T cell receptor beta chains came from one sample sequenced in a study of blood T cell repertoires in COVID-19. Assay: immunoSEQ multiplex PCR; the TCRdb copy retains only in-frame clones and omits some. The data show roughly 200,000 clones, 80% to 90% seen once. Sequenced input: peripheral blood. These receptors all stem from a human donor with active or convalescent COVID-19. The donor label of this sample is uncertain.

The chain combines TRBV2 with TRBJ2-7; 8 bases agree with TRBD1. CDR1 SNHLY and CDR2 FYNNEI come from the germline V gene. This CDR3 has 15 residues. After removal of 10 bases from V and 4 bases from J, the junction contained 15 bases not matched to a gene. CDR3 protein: CATAAGQASLYEQYF. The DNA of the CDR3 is TGTGCCACCGCTGCGGGACAGGCCTCTTTATACGAGCAGTACTTC. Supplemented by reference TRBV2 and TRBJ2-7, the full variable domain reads EPEVTQTPSHQVTQMGQEVILRCVPISNHLYFYWYRQILGQKVEFLVSFYNNEISEKSEIFDDQFSVERPDGSNFTLKIRSTKLEDSAMYFCATAAGQASLYEQYFGPGTRLTVT.

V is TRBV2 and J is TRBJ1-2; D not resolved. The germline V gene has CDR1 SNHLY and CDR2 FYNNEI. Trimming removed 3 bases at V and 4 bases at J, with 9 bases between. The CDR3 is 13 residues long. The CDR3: CASSDLGLYGYTF. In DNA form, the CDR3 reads TGTGCCAGCAGTGACCTAGGCCTCTATGGCTACACCTTC. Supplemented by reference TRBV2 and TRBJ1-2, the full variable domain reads EPEVTQTPSHQVTQMGQEVILRCVPISNHLYFYWYRQILGQKVEFLVSFYNNEISEKSEIFDDQFSVERPDGSNFTLKIRSTKLEDSAMYFCASSDLGLYGYTFGSGTRLTVV.

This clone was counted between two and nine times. Written as DNA, the CDR3 is TGTGCCAGCAGTCGGGACTATTCCTACAATGAGCAGTTCTTC. Its protein product is CASSRDYSYNEQFF. V usage is TRBV11-2 and J usage is TRBJ2-1; 7 bases align to TRBD2. Germline CDR1 and CDR2: SGHAT and FQNNGV. J was trimmed by 1 base and V by 6 bases; bases with no gene match: 3. The CDR3 covers 14 residues.

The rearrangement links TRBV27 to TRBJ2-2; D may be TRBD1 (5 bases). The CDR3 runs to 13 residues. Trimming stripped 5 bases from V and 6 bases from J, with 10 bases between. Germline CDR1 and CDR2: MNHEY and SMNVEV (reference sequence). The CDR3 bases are TGTGCCAGCAGTCCTCAGGGTTCCGGGGAGCTGTTTTTT. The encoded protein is CASSPQGSGELFF.

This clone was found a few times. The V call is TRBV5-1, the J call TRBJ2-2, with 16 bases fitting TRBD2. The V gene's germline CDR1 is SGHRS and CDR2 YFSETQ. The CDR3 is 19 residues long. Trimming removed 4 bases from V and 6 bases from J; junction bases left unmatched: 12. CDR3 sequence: CASSPPGLAGGPTPGELFF. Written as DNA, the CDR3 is TGCGCCAGCAGCCCTCCGGGACTAGCGGGAGGGCCGACCCCCGGGGAGCTGTTTTTT.

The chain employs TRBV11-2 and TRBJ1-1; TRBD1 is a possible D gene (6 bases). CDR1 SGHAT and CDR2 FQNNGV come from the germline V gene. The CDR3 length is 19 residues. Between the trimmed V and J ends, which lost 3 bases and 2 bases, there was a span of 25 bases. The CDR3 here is CASSLFPGAGSTPNTEAFF. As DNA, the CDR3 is TGTGCCAGCAGCTTGTTTCCAGGGGCTGGTTCCACACCTAACACTGAAGCTTTCTTT. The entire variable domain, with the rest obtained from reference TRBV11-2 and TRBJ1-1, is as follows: EAGVAQSPRYKIIEKRQSVAFWCNPISGHATLYWYQQILGQGPKLLIQFQNNGVVDDSQLPKDRFSAERLKGVDSTLKIQPAKLEDSAVYLCASSLFPGAGSTPNTEAFFGQGTRLTVV.